The 24 T cell receptor beta chains below all came from one sample that was sequenced in a study of beta chain features in type 1 diabetes. Expressed TCRB transcripts were sequenced because the entire RNA isolate underwent reverse transcription. Sequencing used immunoSEQ multiplex PCR; TCRdb keeps in-frame clones, though not all of them. Here the sample spans 860,000 or so clones, roughly a sixth being singletons. Sequenced material: naive CD4+ T cells from blood. The receptors shown here come from a woman aged 18-29 years in good health.

The chain has TRBV29-1 and TRBJ2-7; 13 bases fit TRBD2. Germline CDR1 and CDR2: SQVTM and ANQGSEA. This CDR3 contains 17 residues. The junction had 15 bases not matched to a gene; V was cut back by 7 bases and J by 3 bases. CDR3 residues: CSATRGLAGSALYEQYF. CDR3 nucleotide sequence: TGCAGCGCCACCAGGGGACTAGCGGGGAGCGCTCTCTACGAGCAGTACTTC.

This sequence joins TRBV5-1 and TRBJ2-7; TRBD1 is a possible D gene (5 bases). The ends were cut back, 3 bases at V and 5 bases at J, with 15 bases in the middle. Germline CDR1 is SGHRS and CDR2 is YFSETQ. The CDR3 consists of 14 residues. The CDR3 loop is CASSSRNPRDEQYF. CDR3 in DNA: TGCGCCAGCAGCTCAAGAAATCCCAGGGACGAGCAGTACTTC.

The genes are TRBV29-1 and TRBJ2-6, with TRBD1 matching over 8 bases. The CDR3 covers 16 residues. Trimming cost V 6 bases and J 0 bases; bases outside gene matches: 7. Germline CDR1 and CDR2: SQVTM and ANQGSEA. This chain's CDR3 is CSVGDRNPSGANVLTF. CDR3 bases: TGCAGCGTGGGGGACAGGAACCCCTCTGGGGCCAACGTCCTGACTTTC.

The chain combines TRBV7-9 with TRBJ2-5; D is possibly TRBD1 (5 bases). The V gene lost 5 bases and the J gene lost 1 base, with 11 bases spanning the gap. This CDR3 is built from 14 residues. Germline values: CDR1 SEHNR, CDR2 FQNEAQ (reference sequence). CDR3 sequence: CASSVQGIQETQYF. CDR3 nucleotide sequence: TGTGCCAGCAGCGTTCAGGGTATCCAAGAGACCCAGTACTTC.

This chain links TRBV5-1 with TRBJ2-2; D uncertain. V shed 0 bases and J shed 0 bases, with 6 bases lying between them. The CDR3 length is 15 residues. CDR1 is SGHRS, CDR2 YFSETQ, per germline. CDR3 sequence: CASSLGVANTGELFF. In DNA form, the CDR3 reads TGCGCCAGCAGCTTGGGTGTAGCGAACACCGGGGAGCTGTTTTTT. The full variable domain, in which reference TRBV5-1 and TRBJ2-2 provide the parts outside the CDR3, is KAGVTQTPRYLIKTRGQQVTLSCSPISGHRSVSWYQQTPGQGLQFLFEYFSETQRNKGNFPGRFSGRQFSNSRSEMNVSTLELGDSALYLCASSLGVANTGELFFGEGSRLTVL.

This clone was observed a few times. The rearrangement links TRBV19 to TRBJ2-1; 11 bases line up with TRBD1. Looked up from germline, CDR1 is LNHDA and CDR2 is SQIVND (reference sequence). The trim removed 6 bases at V and 6 bases at J, leaving 7 bases unmatched. The CDR3 contains 15 residues. CDR3 sequence (DNA): TGTGCCAGTAGGGTCGGACAGGGGGCTCGCAATGAGCAGTTCTTC. Translating it yields CASRVGQGARNEQFF. The variable domain in full, with the rest retrieved from reference TRBV19 and TRBJ2-1, is DGGITQSPKYLFRKEGQNVTLSCEQNLNHDAMYWYRQDPGQGLRLIYYSQIVNDFQKGDIAEGYSVSREKKESFPLTVTSAQKNPTAFYLCASRVGQGARNEQFFGPGTRLTVL.

This clone was seen a few times. V gene TRBV13 combines with J gene TRBJ2-1, with 7 bases that match TRBD1. The length of the CDR3 is 13 residues. The germline CDR1 and CDR2 sequences are PRHDT and FYEKMQ (reference sequence). J was trimmed by 8 bases and V by 5 bases; bases with no gene match: 6. CDR3 in amino acids: CASSRDSLHEQFF. CDR3 in DNA: TGTGCCAGCAGCCGGGACAGCTTGCATGAGCAGTTCTTC.

Only a few counts were recorded for this clone. The chain uses TRBV6-5 and TRBJ1-5; 8 positions match TRBD1. The germline gives CDR1 MNHEY, CDR2 SVGAGI. V dropped 8 bases and J dropped 2; count of bases not matched to a gene: 2. The CDR3 is 13 amino acids. CDR3 sequence: CASAGQGNQPQHF. The CDR3 DNA follows: TGTGCCAGCGCGGGACAGGGCAATCAGCCCCAGCATTTT.

The V and J genes are TRBV6-4 and TRBJ1-1, with D unclear. The germline V and J ends were trimmed by 6 bases and 10 bases, with 9 bases remaining between them. Germline V gene sequence: CDR1 MRHNA, CDR2 SNTAGT. The CDR3 runs to 10 residues. In DNA, the CDR3 is TGTGCCAGCAGCGTCGGCCTAGCTTTCTTT. Protein product: CASSVGLAFF.

This clone was observed a handful of times. This CDR3 is CASSPRDRDFLRGYTF. The CDR3 DNA is TGTGCCAGTAGTCCCCGGGACAGGGATTTCCTTCGTGGCTACACCTTC. The gene calls are TRBV19 and TRBJ1-2, with 9 bases that match TRBD1. The CDR3 sequence is 16 residues long. Germline CDR1 LNHDA, CDR2 SQIVND (reference sequence). J was trimmed by 7 bases and V by 5 bases; bases with no gene match: 14.

With respect to this clone: The same CDR3 also results from other DNA sequences found in this sample. The V call is TRBV28, the J call TRBJ2-7; no firm D call. V was cut by 1 base and J by 7 bases, with 5 bases left in between. The CDR3 sequence is 11 residues long. Germline CDR1 reads MDHEN; CDR2 reads SYDVKM. CDR3 protein: CASSLSREQYF. The CDR3 DNA sequence: TGTGCCAGCAGTTTATCGCGGGAGCAGTACTTC.

The V call is TRBV10-2, the J call TRBJ2-7, with D perhaps being TRBD1 or TRBD2 (5 bases each). CDR1 WSHSY and CDR2 SAAADI come from the germline V gene. With 2 bases removed from V and 5 bases from J, the gap between germline ends came to 13 bases. The CDR3 has 14 residues. The CDR3 sequence is CASSETGTADEQYF. CDR3 nucleotides: TGCGCCAGCAGTGAGACCGGGACGGCGGACGAGCAGTACTTC.

In its sample, this clone was seen a few times. The V call is TRBV2, the J call TRBJ2-1, with 11 nucleotides matching TRBD2. There are 14 residues in the CDR3. Germline values: CDR1 SNHLY, CDR2 FYNNEI. The V gene end was trimmed by 4 bases and the J gene end by 10 bases; junction bases not matched to a gene: 6. The CDR3 loop is CASSGLAGGLEQFF. CDR3 nucleotides: TGTGCCAGCAGTGGATTAGCGGGAGGGTTGGAGCAGTTCTTC.

The chain is built from TRBV5-1 and TRBJ2-1; the D is unclear. Germline CDR1 SGHRS, CDR2 YFSETQ. CDR3 length equals 16 residues. The V end lost 1 base, the J end lost 2 bases, and 13 bases lay between the germline ends. The CDR3 protein is CASSLPVDSAYNEQFF. The CDR3 DNA reads as TGCGCCAGCAGCTTGCCAGTCGATTCGGCCTACAATGAGCAGTTCTTC.

This clone has a handful of counts. J is TRBJ2-5 and V is TRBV28; D not resolved. Per germline, CDR1 MDHEN and CDR2 SYDVKM. CDR3 length equals 14 residues. With 6 bases removed from V and 9 bases from J, the gap between germline ends came to 20 bases. The CDR3 protein is CASRNMHQRGAQYF. The CDR3 coding sequence is TGTGCCAGCAGAAACATGCACCAGCGTGGAGCCCAGTACTTC.

The chain uses TRBV27 and TRBJ2-1, with 12 bases identical to TRBD2. The V segment lost 11 bases and the J segment 7 bases; nucleotides outside the gene matches: 6. The CDR3 consists of 13 residues. Germline loops: CDR1 MNHEY, CDR2 SMNVEV (reference sequence). The DNA for the CDR3 is TGTGCCTCGGGACTAGCGGGCCGTAATGAGCAGTTCTTC. Translating it yields CASGLAGRNEQFF.

This clone was seen more than once but under ten times. The V and J genes are TRBV15 and TRBJ2-1; D is unresolved. This CDR3 comprises 13 residues. V was trimmed by 1 base and J by 6 bases, leaving 7 bases between them. CDR1 and CDR2 from the germline V gene are LNHNV and YYDKDF (reference sequence). In DNA form, the CDR3 reads TGTGCCACCAGCAGAGGAAGCGTCAATGAGCAGTTCTTC. Translating gives CATSRGSVNEQFF.

This clone occurred a few times. This chain joins TRBV6-5 and TRBJ2-3; D unclear. The CDR3 length is 15 residues. V lost 7 bases to trimming and J lost 1 base, with 15 bases between them. CDR1 MNHEY and CDR2 SVGAGI come from the germline V gene. CDR3 loop: CASTWSPRRTDTQYF. CDR3 nucleotide sequence: TGTGCCAGCACCTGGAGCCCCAGGCGCACAGATACGCAGTATTTT.

The chain combines TRBV7-6 with TRBJ2-1; 10 bases align to TRBD1. CDR1 is SGHVS and CDR2 is FNYEAQ in the germline V gene. The CDR3 is made up of 17 amino acids. V lost 3 bases and J lost 4; bases outside the gene matches: 9. CDR3 bases: TGTGCCAGCAGCTTTTTTCAGGGGACAGGGGCATACAATGAGCAGTTCTTC. Its protein product is CASSFFQGTGAYNEQFF.

This clone occurred a few times. The rearrangement links TRBV7-2 to TRBJ2-1; D tentatively reads TRBD1 or TRBD2 (6 bases each). The CDR3 totals 13 residues. Trimming cost V 5 bases and J 9 bases, with 14 bases left between them. Germline V gives CDR1 SGHTA, CDR2 FQGNSA. In nucleotides, the CDR3 is TGTGCCAGCAGCCTAGTAGGGGGGTCTGAGCAGTTCTTC. It is translated as CASSLVGGSEQFF. Full variable domain (outside the CDR3, taken from reference TRBV7-2 and TRBJ2-1): GAGVSQSPSNKVTEKGKDVELRCDPISGHTALYWYRQSLGQGLEFLIYFQGNSAPDKSGLPSDRFSAERTGGSVSTLTIQRTQQEDSAVYLCASSLVGGSEQFFGPGTRLTVL.

This clone was found a few times. The rearrangement uses TRBV5-1 and TRBJ2-2, with unresolved D. This CDR3 has 14 residues. V was trimmed by 5 bases and J by 1 base, leaving 9 bases between them. Germline assignment: CDR1 SGHRS and CDR2 YFSETQ. The CDR3 is CASRGIMNTGELFF. In nucleotides, the CDR3 is TGCGCCAGCAGAGGGATTATGAACACCGGGGAGCTGTTTTTT.

The chain uses TRBV19 and TRBJ1-2; the D gene is possibly TRBD1 (5 bases). With 3 bases removed from V and 4 bases from J, the gap between germline ends came to 12 bases. Germline V gene sequence: CDR1 LNHDA, CDR2 SQIVND (reference sequence). The CDR3 covers 14 residues. The DNA of the CDR3 is TGTGCCAGTAGTATCGGAGGCAGGGTCTATGGCTACACCTTC. The encoded protein is CASSIGGRVYGYTF.

The rearrangement joins TRBV2 to TRBJ2-3; 15 bases match TRBD2. CDR1 is SNHLY and CDR2 is FYNNEI in the germline V gene. After removal of 9 bases from V and 4 bases from J, the junction contained 2 bases not matched to a gene. The CDR3 spans 14 residues. CDR3 coding DNA: TGTGCCAGGGGACTAGCGGGAGGTCCAGATACGCAGTATTTT. Protein: CARGLAGGPDTQYF.

The chain combines TRBV4-1 with TRBJ2-7; D gene ambiguous. Germline assignment: CDR1 MGHRA and CDR2 YSYEKL. The CDR3 contains 14 residues. Trimming cost V 0 bases and J 1 base, with 7 bases left between them. Written as DNA, the CDR3 is TGCGCCAGCAGCCAAGATGGGCATTCCTACGAGCAGTACTTC. It is translated as CASSQDGHSYEQYF.